These 29 T cell receptor beta chains were sequenced from one sample in a study of CD8+ T cells in alopecia areata. RNA extraction and reverse transcription yielded cDNA as sequencing template. Measured with immunoSEQ multiplex PCR; TCRdb has only the in-frame clones, and not every one. The repertoire holds some 150,000 clones, with around 87% as singletons. Treatment described: oral pan-JAK inhibitor, 5-10 mg twice daily. The sample was CD8+ T cells sorted from blood, taken at week 4, from a patient treated with tofacitinib. The source of these receptors is a human donor with alopecia areata.

V usage is TRBV9 and J usage is TRBJ1-2; 10 bases align to TRBD1. V lost 0 bases to trimming and J lost 2 bases; unmatched junction nucleotides: 4. Germline V CDR1 and CDR2: SGDLS, YYNGEE. The CDR3 sequence is 16 residues long. The CDR3 here is CASSVDGTGENYGYTF. The CDR3, as DNA: TGTGCCAGCAGCGTAGATGGGACAGGGGAGAACTATGGCTACACCTTC.

This sequence joins TRBV7-9 and TRBJ2-1; TRBD2 agrees at 11 bases. The trim removed 8 bases at V and 7 bases at J, leaving 10 bases unmatched. This CDR3 has 15 amino acids. The germline CDR1 and CDR2 sequences are SEHNR and FQNEAQ (reference sequence). CDR3 protein: CASWTAGLADNEQFF. CDR3 nucleotide sequence: TGTGCCAGCTGGACCGCGGGACTAGCGGATAATGAGCAGTTCTTC.

V usage is TRBV27 and J usage is TRBJ1-2; D may be TRBD1 (6 bases). CDR1 MNHEY and CDR2 SMNVEV come from the germline V gene (reference sequence). V lost 5 bases to trimming and J lost 3 bases, with 10 bases between them. This CDR3 comprises 13 residues. CDR3 residues: CASSQDSYYGYTF. The CDR3 bases are TGTGCCAGCAGTCAGGACAGCTACTATGGCTACACCTTC.

The rearrangement uses TRBV10-2 and TRBJ1-2; maybe TRBD1 (6 bases). The V gene lost 10 bases and the J gene lost 1 base, with 19 bases spanning the gap. Germline CDR1 is WSHSY and CDR2 is SAAADI. The CDR3 is 15 residues long. The CDR3 nucleotides read TGCGCCACCATCGGGACAACCGAGCTTAACTATGGCTACACCTTC. Translating gives CATIGTTELNYGYTF.

V gene TRBV7-6 combines with J gene TRBJ2-1, with 9 nucleotides matching TRBD2. The CDR3 is 16 amino acids. V lost 2 bases, J lost 4 bases, and 6 bases stayed unmatched. Germline V gene sequence: CDR1 SGHVS, CDR2 FNYEAQ. CDR3 sequence: CASSLFGLAGYNEQFF. CDR3 DNA: TGTGCCAGCAGCTTATTTGGGCTAGCGGGGTACAATGAGCAGTTCTTC.

This chain uses TRBV30 with TRBJ2-5; D not certain. TRBJ2-7 explains the end of the DNA better; the J call may be wrong. The germline V gene has CDR1 GTSNPN and CDR2 SVGIG (reference sequence). The CDR3 extends over 12 amino acids. The CDR3 reads CAYHDKTYEQYF. CDR3 in DNA: TGTGCCTACCATGACAAAACCTACGAGCAGTACTTC.

The CDR3 region has the DNA TGCGCCAGCAGCCAGAAGAACCAGGGGGTAAGGGAGACCCAGTACTTC. This gives the protein CASSQKNQGVRETQYF. The rearrangement uses TRBV4-1 and TRBJ2-5; 7 nucleotides agree with TRBD1. In germline, CDR1 is MGHRA, CDR2 YSYEKL. The CDR3 is 16 residues long. The V and J ends lost 3 bases and 5 bases, in that order; junction bases with no gene match: 12.

The V gene is TRBV6-5, the J gene TRBJ2-3, with no clear D. This CDR3 has 14 residues. Germline loops: CDR1 MNHEY, CDR2 SVGAGI. V lost 6 bases and J lost 0, with 10 bases in between. The CDR3 DNA follows: TGTGCCAGCAGCCAAGTGGAGAGCACAGATACGCAGTATTTT. Its translation is CASSQVESTDTQYF.

The chain links TRBV18 to TRBJ1-2, with D unresolved. Trimming pared 3 bases from V and 4 bases from J, leaving 9 bases between. CDR1 is KGHSH, CDR2 LQKENI, per germline. CDR3 length equals 13 residues. The CDR3 region is CASSPPDTYGYTF. The DNA of the CDR3 is TGTGCCAGCTCACCTCCCGACACCTATGGCTACACCTTC.

This clone is a singleton in its sample. This sequence joins TRBV10-2 and TRBJ2-3; D is possibly TRBD1 (5 bases). The CDR3 has 14 residues. CDR1 is WSHSY, CDR2 SAAADI, per germline. Between the trimmed V and J ends, which lost 3 bases and 1 base, there was a span of 8 bases. The CDR3 here is CASSDGAGTDTQYF. DNA of the CDR3: TGCGCCAGCAGTGATGGGGCAGGCACAGATACGCAGTATTTT.

The rearrangement uses TRBV4-2 and TRBJ2-7; no clear D gene. This CDR3 is built from 15 residues. Germline V gene data show CDR1 as LGHNA and CDR2 as YNFKEQ. With 3 bases removed from V and 4 bases from J, the gap between germline ends came to 16 bases. As DNA, the CDR3 is TGTGCCAGCAGCCAGGGGTCAAGCCCGTCATACGAGCAGTACTTC. Translation: CASSQGSSPSYEQYF.

Comments on this clone: One end of the junction fails to match germline, which may point to a read error. The J gene is TRBJ2-4, the V gene TRBV5-1, with a possible D match to TRBD1 (5 bases). CDR1 and CDR2 from the germline V gene are SGHRS and YFSETQ. This CDR3 is built from 14 residues. As DNA, the CDR3 is TGCGCCAGCAGCTCGACCGTGGACAAAGACATTCAGTACTTC. This gives the protein CASSSTVDKDIQYF. The entire variable domain, with the rest obtained from reference TRBV5-1 and TRBJ2-4, is as follows: KAGVTQTPRYLIKTRGQQVTLSCSPISGHRSVSWYQQTPGQGLQFLFEYFSETQRNKGNFPGRFSGRQFSNSRSEMNVSTLELGDSALYLCASSSTVDKDIQYFGAGTRLSVL.

CDR3 region: CAWKNTEAFF. CDR3 sequence (DNA): TGTGCCTGGAAAAACACTGAAGCTTTCTTT. The chain uses TRBV30 and TRBJ1-1; D remains unclear. The length of the CDR3 is 10 residues. Germline lookup yields CDR1 GTSNPN and CDR2 SVGIG (reference sequence). Deletions cut 4 bases from V and 2 bases from J, with 2 bases between.

V usage is TRBV5-1 and J usage is TRBJ2-7; D is perhaps TRBD1 (6 bases). Germline V gene data show CDR1 as SGHRS and CDR2 as YFSETQ. Trimming took off 1 base at V and 1 base at J, with 12 bases between the two ends. CDR3 size: 15 residues. This CDR3 reads CASSLSEGVSYEQYF. As DNA, the CDR3 is TGCGCCAGCAGCTTGAGTGAGGGGGTGTCCTACGAGCAGTACTTC.

The chain carries TRBV9 and TRBJ2-3, with a tentative D call TRBD1 (5 bases). Germline-derived CDR1 and CDR2 are SGDLS and YYNGEE. Trimming pared 0 bases from V and 1 base from J, leaving 9 bases between. The CDR3 is made up of 15 amino acids. CDR3 DNA: TGTGCCAGCAGCGTAGCAGGACAACGCACAGATACGCAGTATTTT. Amino acid sequence: CASSVAGQRTDTQYF.

The chain's CDR3 is CASSHPLQGVYEQYF. CDR3 in DNA: TGTGCCAGCAGCCACCCCTTACAGGGTGTCTACGAGCAGTACTTC. The rearrangement links TRBV4-2 to TRBJ2-7; possibly TRBD1 for D (6 bases). This CDR3 spans 15 amino acids. The V and J ends lost 3 bases and 3 bases respectively, with 15 bases between them. Germline values: CDR1 LGHNA, CDR2 YNFKEQ.

CDR3 region: CASSARDRVTDTQYF. The DNA of the CDR3 is TGTGCCAGCAGCGCCCGGGACAGGGTTACAGATACGCAGTATTTT. This chain links TRBV27 with TRBJ2-3; TRBD1 matches at 9 bases. Germline V gives CDR1 MNHEY, CDR2 SMNVEV (reference sequence). The junction had 7 bases not matched to a gene; V was cut back by 6 bases and J by 3 bases. The CDR3 is 15 residues long.

The chain employs TRBV27 and TRBJ2-1, with D uncertain. CDR3 length: 12 amino acids. Germline assignment: CDR1 MNHEY and CDR2 SMNVEV (reference sequence). The V end lost 4 bases, the J end lost 7 bases, and 8 bases lay between the germline ends. DNA for the CDR3: TGTGCCAGCAGTTCGGTGAAAAATGAGCAGTTCTTC. Amino acids: CASSSVKNEQFF.

The chain joins TRBV9 to TRBJ2-1, with TRBD2 matching over 12 bases. V was pared by 3 bases and J by 8 bases, with 6 bases of the junction left unmatched. The CDR3 runs to 15 residues. The germline CDR1 and CDR2 sequences are SGDLS and YYNGEE. This CDR3 is CASSATSGGPYEQFF. Here the CDR3 DNA reads TGTGCCAGCAGCGCCACTAGCGGGGGGCCCTATGAGCAGTTCTTC.

The rearrangement uses TRBV5-6 and TRBJ2-7, with 7 positions matching TRBD1. The CDR3 consists of 15 residues. V shed 4 bases and J 0 bases; nucleotides not matched to a gene: 7. From germline, CDR1 is SGHDT and CDR2 YYEEEE. Here the CDR3 DNA reads TGTGCCAGCAGCGCGGCGACAGGGAACTCCTACGAGCAGTACTTC. Translation: CASSAATGNSYEQYF.

Written as DNA, the CDR3 is TGTGCCAGCAGTGAAGGGGGGCTGGGGGAGCAGTTCTTC. It specifies CASSEGGLGEQFF. The V gene is TRBV6-5, the J gene TRBJ2-1; D is perhaps TRBD1 or TRBD2 (6 bases each). CDR3 length: 13 residues. CDR1 and CDR2 (germline): MNHEY, SVGAGI. With 5 bases removed from V and 10 bases from J, the gap between germline ends came to 15 bases.

The chain uses TRBV7-9 and TRBJ2-5; TRBD2 aligns across 12 bases. CDR1 and CDR2 from the germline V gene are SEHNR and FQNEAQ (reference sequence). The CDR3 consists of 15 residues. J lost 3 bases, V lost 8 bases, and 7 bases had no gene match. DNA for the CDR3: TGTGCCAGCTGGGTTGGACTAGCGGGGAAAGAGACCCAGTACTTC. Translation gives CASWVGLAGKETQYF.

V gene TRBV27 combines with J gene TRBJ2-5; TRBD2 matches at 9 bases. From germline, CDR1 is MNHEY and CDR2 SMNVEV (reference sequence). This CDR3 region has 15 residues. V dropped 5 bases and J dropped 0; count of bases not matched to a gene: 4. This chain's CDR3 is CASSKTSGDQETQYF. The CDR3 nucleotides read TGTGCCAGCAGTAAGACTAGCGGTGACCAAGAGACCCAGTACTTC.

The J gene is TRBJ2-3, the V gene TRBV7-8; 9 bases fit TRBD2. CDR1 is SGHVS, CDR2 FQNEAQ, per germline. V trimming: 1 base; J trimming: 4 bases; junction bases outside the gene matches: 3. The CDR3 has 15 amino acids. CDR3 bases: TGTGCCAGCAGCTTAGGCGGGGGGGCCGCAGATACGCAGTATTTT. Translated: CASSLGGGAADTQYF.

The chain has TRBV10-1 and TRBJ2-2; D remains unclear. The CDR3 totals 13 residues. V was trimmed by 5 bases and J by 5 bases, leaving 9 bases between them. The germline gives CDR1 WNHNN, CDR2 SYGVQD (reference sequence). This CDR3 reads CASSQTETGELFF. CDR3 bases: TGCGCCAGCAGTCAAACCGAGACCGGGGAGCTGTTTTTT.

V is TRBV13 and J is TRBJ2-4, with 7 bases that match TRBD1. V lost 5 bases and J lost 1; bases outside the gene matches: 2. CDR3 length: 14 residues. Germline CDR1 PRHDT, CDR2 FYEKMQ (reference sequence). This CDR3 is CASSPGQAKNIQYF. CDR3 nucleotides: TGTGCCAGCAGCCCGGGACAGGCCAAAAACATTCAGTACTTC. The variable domain in full, completed from reference TRBV13 and TRBJ2-4, reads AAGVIQSPRHLIKEKRETATLKCYPIPRHDTVYWYQQGPGQDPQFLISFYEKMQSDKGSIPDRFSAQQFSDYHSELNMSSLELGDSALYFCASSPGQAKNIQYFGAGTRLSVL.

This clone was recorded a few times. The rearrangement links TRBV27 to TRBJ2-7; D might be TRBD1 (6 bases). The CDR3 is made up of 11 amino acids. V dropped 7 bases and J dropped 6 bases, with 10 bases sitting between them. CDR1 is MNHEY, CDR2 SMNVEV, per germline (reference sequence). CDR3 sequence (DNA): TGTGCCAGCATACAAGGGGGCGAGCAGTACTTC. It yields the protein CASIQGGEQYF.

The V call is TRBV7-2, the J call TRBJ2-7, with 10 positions matching TRBD1. Germline values: CDR1 SGHTA, CDR2 FQGNSA. CDR3 length equals 15 residues. The ends lost 5 bases at V and 3 bases at J; junction bases unmatched: 7. CDR3 amino acids: CASSLGTGEGYEQYF. For the CDR3, the DNA is TGTGCCAGCAGCCTCGGGACAGGGGAAGGCTACGAGCAGTACTTC.

V gene TRBV29-1 combines with J gene TRBJ2-7; maybe TRBD1 (6 bases). This CDR3 contains 15 residues. Germline CDR1 and CDR2: SQVTM and ANQGSEA. Trimming pared 6 bases from V and 1 base from J, leaving 19 bases between. The CDR3 loop is CSVGGGGVASYEQYF. The CDR3 nucleotides read TGCAGCGTAGGAGGTGGGGGCGTCGCGTCCTACGAGCAGTACTTC.